This T cell receptor (beta chain) was captured by sequencing in a study of T cells in Graves' hyperthyroidism and ophthalmopathy. The germline V gene encodes CDR1 SGHAT and CDR2 FQNNGV. This CDR3 is built from 15 residues. V shed 4 bases, J shed 7 bases, and the junction held 7 bases outside the gene matches. This clonotype has at least ten counts. Regions amplified from RNA transcripts were the TCR beta CDR3 regions. An initial round of RT-PCR targeting the TCR CDR3 relied on the HTBI primer set. TCRdb called the multiplex PCR reads again in MiXCR, with one record for every CDR3 protein. The sample includes under 350,000 distinct CDR3 sequences, roughly an eighth of them seen just once.

The receptor was isolated from a woman aged 35 to 49 with Graves' hyperthyroidism. The sequencing sample was made of blood. This chain connects TRBV11-2 to TRBJ1-6; 7 bases match TRBD1. CDR3 amino acids: CASSSDRRRNSPLHF. The CDR3 nucleotides read TGTGCCAGCAGCTCGGACAGGCGAAGGAATTCACCCCTCCACTTT.